This entry features one TCR beta chain sequence. Its matching antigen is unknown. This sample stems from a study of beta chain features in type 1 diabetes. Study details: All samples yielded around 99 million examined sorted cells. Study results and limitations: Insertions at VDJ junctions were less frequent in type 1 diabetes patients. These patients also deleted more nucleotides at the same junctions. Researchers report that Type 1 diabetes patients had moderately but significantly shorter TCRB CDR3s across all four CD4+ subsets.

Germline CDR1 reads SGDLS; CDR2 reads YYNGEE. Trimming pared 3 bases from V and 4 bases from J, leaving 14 bases between. The length of the CDR3 is 15 residues. cDNA synthesis used the whole RNA isolate, giving expressed TCRB sequences. The method was immunoSEQ multiplex PCR; TCRdb's version includes in-frame clones alone and lacks a portion of them. The sample lists hundreds of thousands of clones; 13% were seen once. This chain links TRBV9 with TRBJ2-1, with D possibly matching TRBD1 (6 bases). Source material: naive CD4+ T cells from blood. The TCR was taken from a man between 18 and 29 years old with type 1 diabetes. The CDR3 DNA sequence: TGTGCCAGCAGCGAGGGGTGGGGGCTATACAATGAGCAGTTCTTC. It codes for CASSEGWGLYNEQFF.